The 4 T cell receptor beta chains presented below share a single source sample, sequenced in a study of graft-versus-host responses after intestinal transplantation. TCRdb keeps only in-frame clones here, not all; method: immunoSEQ multiplex PCR. The sample contains tens of thousands of clones, approximately 87% of which appear only once. This specimen was PBMCs, taken around 28 days after intestinal transplant. Receptors originate from a human patient who received an intestinal transplant, so some T cells may come from the graft donor.

The rearrangement uses TRBV5-6 and TRBJ2-7, with D possibly matching TRBD1 (6 bases). Germline V gene sequence: CDR1 SGHDT, CDR2 YYEEEE. The CDR3 has 15 amino acids. Trimming shortened V by 4 bases and J by 0 bases, and 14 bases separated the two germline ends. In nucleotides, the CDR3 is TGTGCCAGCAGCACCGGGACATACCGCTCCTACGAGCAGTACTTC. This sequence encodes CASSTGTYRSYEQYF.

CDR3 bases: TGTGCCAGTAGTACCGACAGGGAAGAGACCCAGTACTTC. This gives the protein CASSTDREETQYF. The chain joins TRBV19 to TRBJ2-5, with 7 bases matching TRBD1. V shed 4 bases and J 3 bases; nucleotides not matched to a gene: 2. Germline CDR1 LNHDA, CDR2 SQIVND (reference sequence). This CDR3 region has 13 residues. Variable domain in full (rest from reference TRBV19 and TRBJ2-5): DGGITQSPKYLFRKEGQNVTLSCEQNLNHDAMYWYRQDPGQGLRLIYYSQIVNDFQKGDIAEGYSVSREKKESFPLTVTSAQKNPTAFYLCASSTDREETQYFGPGTRLLVL.

This clone has more than one count but fewer than ten. The gene calls are TRBV5-4 and TRBJ1-3; no reliable D call. From germline, CDR1 is SGHNT and CDR2 YYREEE (reference sequence). Trimming cost V 0 bases and J 0 bases, with 1 base left between them. The CDR3 runs to 13 residues. CDR3 in amino acids: CASSLDSGNTIYF. The DNA for the CDR3 is TGTGCCAGCAGCTTGGACTCTGGAAACACCATATATTTT.

The chain combines TRBV10-3 with TRBJ1-2, with 8 positions matching TRBD1. Germline lookup yields CDR1 ENHRY and CDR2 SYGVKD. The J segment lost 6 bases and the V segment lost 10 bases, leaving 13 bases of the junction unmatched. The CDR3 length is 14 residues. The CDR3 region has the DNA TGTGCCACGGACAGGGAGAATCTTGTGCATGGCTACACCTTC. Translating gives CATDRENLVHGYTF.